What follows are 32 T cell receptor beta chains derived from one specimen sequenced in a study of T cell repertoires in cytomegalovirus infection. These receptors lack a known antigen. TCRdb fed the reads into MiXCR, producing one record per CDR3 protein. Of 650,000 to 900,000 distinct CDR3 sequences listed, 30% to 35% are singletons. The sequencing here drew on cultured CD8+ T cells from PBMCs, taken from culture after CMV antigen stimulation. These receptors all stem from a human donor in good health (CMV status not recorded). Some clones in this sample may be carry-over from other donors' samples.

There are a few counts of this clonotype. The chain employs TRBV10-2 and TRBJ2-7; D might be TRBD2 (5 bases). V lost 2 bases and J lost 1, with 6 bases in between. This CDR3 comprises 13 residues. The germline CDR1 and CDR2 sequences are WSHSY and SAAADI. The CDR3 nucleotides are TGCGCCAGCAGTGAGGGGAGTTCCTACGAGCAGTACGTC. Translated: CASSEGSSYEQYV.

About this clonotype: The missing conserved phenylalanine or tryptophan at the end of this CDR3 makes a read error likely. The J gene is TRBJ1-1, the V gene TRBV6-6; D remains ambiguous. The CDR3 contains 13 residues. The germline gives CDR1 MNHNY, CDR2 SVGAGI (reference sequence). V was pared by 3 bases and J by 1 base, with 6 bases between. The CDR3 protein is CASSYRGNTEAFL. As DNA, the CDR3 is TGTGCCAGCAGTTATCGGGGGAACACTGAAGCTTTCCTT.

CDR3 amino acids: CASSQDLAQPQHF. The DNA for the CDR3 is TGCGCCAGCAGCCAAGATCTAGCTCAGCCCCAGCATTTT. This chain connects TRBV4-1 to TRBJ1-5; D not resolved. The CDR3 runs 13 residues. V dropped 0 bases and J dropped 6 bases, with 6 bases sitting between them. The V gene's germline CDR1 is MGHRA and CDR2 YSYEKL.

Points on this clonotype: Germline and junction disagree at one end, which may indicate a read error. CDR3 sequence reads: CASSGETSGTNSCNEQFF. Written as DNA, the CDR3 is TGTGCCAGCAGTGGTGAGACTAGCGGGACCAACTCCTGCAATGAGCAGTTCTTC. The rearrangement joins TRBV6-1 to TRBJ2-1, with TRBD2 matching 11 bases. Germline CDR1 is MNHNS and CDR2 is SASEGT. The length of the CDR3 is 18 residues.

The V call is TRBV7-9, the J call TRBJ2-1; the match to TRBD2 covers 7 bases. The germline V gene has CDR1 SEHNR and CDR2 FQNEAQ (reference sequence). The length of the CDR3 is 18 residues. Trimming removed 2 bases from V and 0 bases from J; junction bases left unmatched: 10. The CDR3 region has the DNA TGTGCCAGCAGCTTACCCCTCCGGGGGGTGAGCTCCTACAATGAGCAGTTCTTC. Amino acid sequence: CASSLPLRGVSSYNEQFF.

The table lists this clonotype with many counts. The V and J genes are TRBV7-9 and TRBJ1-1; 10 bases are a match to TRBD1. V was pared by 5 bases and J by 0 bases, with 9 bases of the junction left unmatched. The germline CDR1 and CDR2 sequences are SEHNR and FQNEAQ (reference sequence). This CDR3 spans 17 amino acids. Here the CDR3 reads CASSPRRQGALNTEAFF. The CDR3 region has the DNA TGTGCCAGCAGCCCTCGTAGACAGGGGGCGCTGAACACTGAAGCTTTCTTT.

This clonotype was observed many times. This rearrangement joins TRBV5-4 to TRBJ2-7, with TRBD2 matching over 11 bases. CDR1 and CDR2 from the germline V gene are SGHNT and YYREEE (reference sequence). The CDR3 totals 15 residues. With V trimmed by 2 bases and J by 6 bases, 7 bases remained unmatched. This chain's CDR3 is CASSFRTGLAVEQYF. The CDR3 nucleotides read TGTGCCAGCAGCTTCCGGACGGGACTAGCGGTCGAGCAGTACTTC. Full variable domain (outside the CDR3, taken from reference TRBV5-4 and TRBJ2-7): ETGVTQSPTHLIKTRGQQVTLRCSSQSGHNTVSWYQQALGQGPQFIFQYYREEENGRGNFPPRFSGLQFPNYSSELNVNALELDDSALYLCASSFRTGLAVEQYFGPGTRLTVT.

The V call is TRBV28, the J call TRBJ2-5, with D perhaps matching TRBD1 (5 bases). V was shortened by 10 bases and J by 1 base, with 10 bases between the two germline ends. This CDR3 region has 12 residues. Germline CDR1 and CDR2: MDHEN and SYDVKM. The CDR3 sequence is CATTGFQETQYF. As DNA, the CDR3 is TGTGCCACCACAGGCTTCCAAGAGACCCAGTACTTC.

This rearrangement joins TRBV27 to TRBJ2-7, with TRBD1 matching 9 bases. Trimming at V came to 4 bases and at J to 3 bases, leaving 4 bases not matched to a gene. The CDR3 totals 14 residues. Germline CDR1 is MNHEY and CDR2 is SMNVEV (reference sequence). CDR3 DNA sequence: TGTGCCAGCAGTTCAACAGGGGGCGGCTACGAGCAGTACTTC. It encodes CASSSTGGGYEQYF.

Note on this clonotype: Without the conserved terminal phenylalanine or tryptophan, this CDR3 likely stems from a read error. This rearrangement joins TRBV7-2 to TRBJ2-5; 10 bases agree with TRBD1. The V segment lost 6 bases and the J segment 4 bases; nucleotides outside the gene matches: 8. The CDR3 extends over 15 amino acids. Germline assignment: CDR1 SGHTA and CDR2 FQGNSA. This CDR3 reads CASRLTGGGRETQYY. The CDR3 nucleotides are TGTGCCAGCAGACTGACAGGGGGCGGTCGAGAGACCCAGTACTAC.

The V gene is TRBV28, the J gene TRBJ1-2, with D possibly matching TRBD1 (5 bases). The CDR3 loop spans 13 amino acids. V was trimmed by 10 bases and J by 6 bases, leaving 18 bases between them. CDR1 is MDHEN and CDR2 is SYDVKM in the germline V gene. The CDR3 loop is CATVGGGFNGYTF. As DNA, the CDR3 is TGTGCCACAGTCGGGGGGGGTTTCAATGGCTACACCTTC.

This clonotype was picked up a small number of times. The chain combines TRBV12-3 or TRBV12-4 with TRBJ2-1; possible D gene TRBD2, 5 bases. Trimming took 6 bases from V and 8 from J, leaving 20 bases between them. The CDR3 contains 15 residues. The DNA for the CDR3 is TGTGCCAGCAGCCAGACTACACGATCTGTGGATGAGCAGTTCTTC. Translation: CASSQTTRSVDEQFF.

This clonotype was counted only a few times. The chain employs TRBV7-6 and TRBJ1-6; D might be TRBD1 (5 bases). The CDR3 covers 15 residues. CDR1 and CDR2 (germline): SGHVS, FNYEAQ. The V end lost 0 bases, the J end lost 10 bases, and 13 bases lay between the germline ends. CDR3 amino acids: CASSLATAGASPLHF. The DNA of the CDR3 is TGTGCCAGCAGCTTAGCGACAGCTGGGGCCTCACCCCTCCACTTT.

In nucleotides, the CDR3 is TGTGCCAGCAGCTACGGGACAGGGGAGTTCTTC. This encodes CASSYGTGEFF. The V call is TRBV7-2, the J call TRBJ2-1; 10 bases align to TRBD1. The CDR3 sequence is 11 residues long. The trim removed 4 bases at V and 14 bases at J, leaving 2 bases unmatched. The germline V gene encodes CDR1 SGHTA and CDR2 FQGNSA.

The chain combines TRBV12-3 or TRBV12-4 with TRBJ1-1, with D perhaps TRBD1 (6 bases). The CDR3 covers 15 residues. The V end was cut by 4 bases, the J end by 4 bases, with 16 bases between. CDR3 nucleotide sequence: TGTGCCAGCAGTTGGGACACTCCAAGAGGCACTGAAGCTTTCTTT. Translation: CASSWDTPRGTEAFF.

With regard to this clonotype: One end of the junction does not line up with germline, which may come from a read error. This rearrangement joins TRBV6-5 to TRBJ2-2, with D possibly called TRBD1 or TRBD2 (5 bases each). The CDR3 totals 15 residues. From germline, CDR1 is MNHEY and CDR2 SVGAGI. For the CDR3, the DNA is TGTGCCAGCAGTTATGGGGGAATAGACACCGGGGAGCCGTTTTTT. This translates into CASSYGGIDTGEPFF.

The genes are TRBV6-5 and TRBJ2-7, with TRBD2 identical over 9 bases. Germline-derived CDR1 and CDR2 are MNHEY and SVGAGI. Germline trimming cut 2 bases from V and 3 bases from J; bases unmatched to any gene: 5. This CDR3 contains 15 residues. In nucleotides, the CDR3 is TGTGCCAGCAGTTACGTTCTAGCGGGGAACTACGAGCAGTACTTC. This sequence encodes CASSYVLAGNYEQYF.

This clonotype has a count of ten or more. The J gene is TRBJ2-1, the V gene TRBV7-9, with D perhaps matching TRBD1 or TRBD2 (6 bases each). The CDR3 loop spans 13 amino acids. Trimming removed 3 bases from V and 8 bases from J, with 11 bases in between. In germline, CDR1 is SEHNR, CDR2 FQNEAQ (reference sequence). DNA for the CDR3: TGTGCCAGCAGCTTGAGGGGGGACGATGAGCAGTTCTTC. It translates to CASSLRGDDEQFF.

J is TRBJ2-1 and V is TRBV15, with TRBD1 identical over 8 bases. Germline V gene lookup returns CDR1 LNHNV and CDR2 YYDKDF (reference sequence). Trimming cost V 1 base and J 5 bases; bases outside gene matches: 7. This CDR3 has 16 residues. This chain's CDR3 is CATSRVPGQVNNEQFF. CDR3 nucleotide sequence: TGTGCCACCAGCAGAGTCCCGGGACAGGTAAACAATGAGCAGTTCTTC.

This clonotype appeared many times. The rearrangement links TRBV7-8 to TRBJ2-7, with unresolved D. V was shortened by 1 base and J by 0 bases, with 13 bases between the two germline ends. CDR3 size: 16 residues. The V gene's germline CDR1 is SGHVS and CDR2 FQNEAQ. The CDR3 bases are TGTGCCAGCAGCTTAGTGGGCAGTCAAACCTCCTACGAGCAGTACTTC. It translates to CASSLVGSQTSYEQYF.

This clonotype appeared many times. The chain uses TRBV7-2 and TRBJ2-1, with 9 nucleotides matching TRBD2. CDR3 length: 18 amino acids. Germline trimming cut 1 base from V and 2 bases from J; bases unmatched to any gene: 9. Germline CDR1 reads SGHTA; CDR2 reads FQGNSA. The CDR3 sequence: CASSLGAERGDPYNEQFF. The DNA of the CDR3 is TGTGCCAGCAGCTTAGGAGCCGAGCGGGGGGACCCCTACAATGAGCAGTTCTTC.

The chain employs TRBV20-1 and TRBJ1-1; 9 nucleotides match TRBD1. This CDR3 has 19 amino acids. CDR1 and CDR2 (germline): DFQATT, SNEGSKA (reference sequence). Trimming removed 0 bases from V and 1 base from J; junction bases left unmatched: 15. Here the CDR3 reads CSARDLKQGAYVKNTEAFF. The CDR3 region has the DNA TGCAGTGCTAGAGATTTGAAACAGGGGGCATATGTCAAGAACACTGAAGCTTTCTTT.

The CDR3 sequence is CASSSKPEAFF. The CDR3 nucleotides are TGTGCCAGCAGCTCGAAGCCTGAAGCTTTCTTT. V gene TRBV7-9 combines with J gene TRBJ1-1; no definite D call. Trimming took off 4 bases at V and 6 bases at J, with 6 bases between the two ends. The CDR3 contains 11 residues. Looked up from germline, CDR1 is SEHNR and CDR2 is FQNEAQ (reference sequence). Variable domain in full (rest from reference TRBV7-9 and TRBJ1-1): DTGVSQNPRHKITKRGQNVTFRCDPISEHNRLYWYRQTLGQGPEFLTYFQNEAQLEKSRLLSDRFSAERPKGSFSTLEIQRTEQGDSAMYLCASSSKPEAFFGQGTRLTVV.

This rearrangement joins TRBV6-5 to TRBJ2-2, with a tentative D call TRBD2 (7 bases). This CDR3 has 14 residues. The germline V gene encodes CDR1 MNHEY and CDR2 SVGAGI. Trimming took 6 bases from V and 4 from J, leaving 12 bases between them. For the CDR3, the DNA is TGTGCCAGCAGGCTAAGGGGGGGCACCGGGGAGCTGTTTTTT. Its translation: CASRLRGGTGELFF.

Ten or more counts support this clonotype. CDR3 amino acids: CASSRSGYSGNTIYF. In DNA, the CDR3 is TGTGCCAGCAGCCGATCAGGGTACTCTGGAAACACCATATATTTT. The V gene is TRBV5-6, the J gene TRBJ1-3; perhaps TRBD1 as D (5 bases). The CDR3 spans 15 residues. The V and J ends lost 4 bases and 0 bases respectively, with 11 bases between them. Per germline, CDR1 SGHDT and CDR2 YYEEEE.

The chain couples TRBV9 to TRBJ2-1, with 8 bases matching TRBD1. There are 18 residues in the CDR3. Germline CDR1 SGDLS, CDR2 YYNGEE. Germline trimming cut 1 base from V and 0 bases from J; bases unmatched to any gene: 9. CDR3 bases: TGTGCCAGCAGCGTAACCCAGGGGGCTGAGAGCTCCTACAATGAGCAGTTCTTC. It is translated as CASSVTQGAESSYNEQFF. Using reference TRBV9 and TRBJ2-1 for the parts outside the CDR3, the full variable domain is DSGVTQTPKHLITATGQRVTLRCSPRSGDLSVYWYQQSLDQGLQFLIQYYNGEERAKGNILERFSAQQFPDLHSELNLSSLELGDSALYFCASSVTQGAESSYNEQFFGPGTRLTVL.

In its sample, this clonotype was seen a few times. The chain recombines TRBV20-1 with TRBJ2-6; weak D call: TRBD1 (6 bases). Per the germline V gene, CDR1 is DFQATT and CDR2 is SNEGSKA (reference sequence). The CDR3 spans 18 residues. Trimming shortened V by 6 bases and J by 0 bases, and 21 bases separated the two germline ends. DNA for the CDR3: TGCAGTGCGAGTACCCGGGACACCTTATCCTCTGGGGCCAACGTCCTGACTTTC. It translates to CSASTRDTLSSGANVLTF.

The CDR3 DNA reads TGTGCCAGCCGAAGGGCAGGGGAGGGGGGAGCTTTCTTT. Protein product: CASRRAGEGGAFF. V and J are TRBV12-3 or TRBV12-4 and TRBJ1-1; perhaps TRBD1 as D (6 bases). The V end lost 8 bases, the J end lost 10 bases, and 20 bases lay between the germline ends. The CDR3 contains 13 residues.

This clonotype was observed a few times. The gene calls are TRBV7-9 and TRBJ2-7, with D perhaps TRBD1 (5 bases). From germline, CDR1 is SEHNR and CDR2 FQNEAQ (reference sequence). Trimming left V 6 bases short and J 0 bases short, with 12 bases between. The length of the CDR3 is 14 residues. The CDR3 is CASRSTDTSYEQYF. The DNA for the CDR3 is TGTGCCAGCAGGAGCACGGACACCTCCTACGAGCAGTACTTC. Supplemented by reference TRBV7-9 and TRBJ2-7, the full variable domain reads DTGVSQNPRHKITKRGQNVTFRCDPISEHNRLYWYRQTLGQGPEFLTYFQNEAQLEKSRLLSDRFSAERPKGSFSTLEIQRTEQGDSAMYLCASRSTDTSYEQYFGPGTRLTVT.

This clonotype showed up many times. The chain couples TRBV7-2 to TRBJ2-7; D may match TRBD1 or TRBD2 (5 bases each). Trimming took 4 bases from V and 7 from J, leaving 14 bases between them. In germline, CDR1 is SGHTA, CDR2 FQGNSA. The CDR3 is 13 residues long. The CDR3 here is CASSWDGLGEQYV. CDR3 nucleotide sequence: TGTGCCAGCAGCTGGGACGGTCTAGGGGAGCAGTACGTC.

This chain connects TRBV2 to TRBJ1-1, with a tentative D call TRBD1 (5 bases). This CDR3 comprises 14 residues. Germline lookup yields CDR1 SNHLY and CDR2 FYNNEI. V was shortened by 7 bases and J by 2 bases, with 14 bases between the two germline ends. Here the CDR3 DNA reads TGTGCCAGCAAACAAACAGGACGTAACACTGAAGCTTTCTTT. It is translated as CASKQTGRNTEAFF.

This clonotype was recorded many times. V gene TRBV7-6 combines with J gene TRBJ2-1; D call uncertain. CDR3 size: 14 residues. Trimming shortened V by 3 bases and J by 4 bases, and 10 bases separated the two germline ends. CDR1 and CDR2 (germline): SGHVS, FNYEAQ. The chain's CDR3 is CASSLGYSYNEQFF. The DNA for the CDR3 is TGTGCCAGCAGCTTGGGCTACTCTTACAATGAGCAGTTCTTC.